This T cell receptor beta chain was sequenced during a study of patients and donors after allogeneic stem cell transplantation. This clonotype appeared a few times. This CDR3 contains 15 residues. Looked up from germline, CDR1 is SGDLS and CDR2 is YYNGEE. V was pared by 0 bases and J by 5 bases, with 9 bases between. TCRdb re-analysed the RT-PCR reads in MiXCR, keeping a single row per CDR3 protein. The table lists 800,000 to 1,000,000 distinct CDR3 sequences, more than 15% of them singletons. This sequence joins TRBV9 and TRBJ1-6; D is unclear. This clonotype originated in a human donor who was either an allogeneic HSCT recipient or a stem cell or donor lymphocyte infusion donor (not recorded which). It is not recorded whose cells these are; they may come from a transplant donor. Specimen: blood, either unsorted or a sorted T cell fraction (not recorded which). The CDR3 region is CASSVGSKDNSPLHF. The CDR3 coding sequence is TGTGCCAGCAGCGTAGGGTCAAAGGATAATTCACCCCTCCACTTT. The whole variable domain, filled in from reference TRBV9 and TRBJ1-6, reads DSGVTQTPKHLITATGQRVTLRCSPRSGDLSVYWYQQSLDQGLQFLIQYYNGEERAKGNILERFSAQQFPDLHSELNLSSLELGDSALYFCASSVGSKDNSPLHFGNGTRLTVT.